The entry that follows covers one TCR beta chain sequence. The CDR3 is 15 amino acids. Germline CDR1 is SGHNT and CDR2 is YYREEE (reference sequence). V lost 0 bases and J lost 6; bases outside the gene matches: 3. This entry comes from a study of T cells after somatic rescue of genetic block. Sequencing was performed with immunoSEQ multiplex PCR; in TCRdb, only in-frame clones are kept and a portion is missing. Of 110,000 or so clones listed, 80% to 95% were seen once; the top ten hold over 1.1%. This TCR derives from a woman under 30. The rearrangement joins TRBV5-4 to TRBJ2-2, with TRBD2 matching over 9 bases. Sequenced: peripheral blood mononuclear cells (PBMCs). The CDR3 loop is CASSLVAGDSGELFF. The CDR3, as DNA: TGTGCCAGCAGCTTGGTAGCGGGGGACTCCGGGGAGCTGTTTTTT.